This record covers a single T cell receptor beta chain. The antigen it binds to is not known. The input lacks base qualities; no much larger clone sits a single base away. This sample's time point label indicates: baseline before first vaccination. Vaccinee samples were obtained from the UK trials COV001 and COV002, which included a single-blind randomized controlled phase 2/3 trial of AZD1222 (ChAdOx1 nCoV-19) in healthy adults. For TCRbeta chain sequencing, PBMC samples from trial participants were taken at day 0 and at day 28 after the second dose. The CDR3 regions of human TCRbeta chains were subjected to immunosequencing. Per the original workflow: Repertoire TCRs were matched against a reference library of SARS-CoV-2-specific TCRs generated with the MIRA antigen-specificity platform. Breadth was defined as the fraction of unique TCRs that were SARS-CoV-2-associated, and depth was defined as the fraction of total T cells that were SARS-CoV-2-associated. Each spike-specific TCR was assigned to its reactive spike region and to a CD4 or CD8 class using the MIRA data. Log10-transformed breadth and depth values were compared by one-way ANOVA with Sidak's multiple comparisons tests. TCRdb re-hosts the immuneACCESS table, in-frame sequences only. Its copies lack some clones; in the studies checked, an unresolved V gene accounts for under half of them, and the cause for the rest is not known. V and J calls and clone size are those listed in that table; D and trimming were worked out from the DNA. This sample comprises about 120,000 clones, approximately 90% of them detected only once. The top ten constitute approximately 7.6% of the sample.

This sample is drawn from a study of T cell responses to AZD1222 COVID-19 vaccine (dated by TCRdb to the early 2020s). Looking at the study overall: Because spike-specific TCR depth and breadth did not differ between the two schedules, AZD1222 recipients who got a second dose at roughly 4 weeks were pooled with those who got a second dose at roughly 12 weeks. Trial participants were enrolled by age into 18-55, 56-69 and 70-plus year subgroups, with around 140, 26 and 57 TCR-sequenced participants respectively. A total of just over 230 trial participants underwent TCR sequencing, of whom about 210 had received two doses of AZD1222 and about 26 had received two doses of the MenACWY control vaccine. Points the paper makes about the study in general: The vaccine-associated CD4 TCRs covered the entire spike protein, and the dominant responses fell in regions 160-218 and 743-854. No day 14 peak-response samples were available, so repertoires were characterized only after the peak T cell response. Reportedly, almost half of the unique spike-specific TCRs recognized epitopes lying outside the regions that are mutated in the B.1.351 and B.1.1.7 variants. A significant rise in spike-specific TCR breadth and depth was observed after two AZD1222 doses relative to day 0 and relative to MenACWY recipients. Participants were mostly white British, with more females than males. The authors suggested clonal diversity may have been underestimated. The 56-69-year group was small, and its depth increase did not reach significance, likely because of low power. Conclusions about previously exposed vaccinees are limited because only five to seven AZD1222 recipients were SARS-CoV-2 seropositive at baseline.

Measured from the cysteine to the phenylalanine, the CDR3 is 19 residues long. Just CDR3 DNA is preserved here, 57 bases in frame from base 1. CDR1 and CDR2, per the germline V gene (reference sequence), are MNHEY and SMNVEV. V is cut back by 1 base and J by 0 bases, with 7 bases in the junction unmatched. This specimen consisted of peripheral blood, obtained on day 0 of AZD1222 vaccination. Recombination linked TRBV27 to TRBJ2-1, with 12 bases in between that match TRBD2. This receptor was taken from an adult in good health. The nucleotides read TGTGCCAGCAGTTTATTTCTAGCGGGGGGGACTAGCTCCTACAATGAGCAGTTCTTC. Translated, this is CASSLFLAGGTSSYNEQFF.